This record covers a single TCR beta chain. The specificity of this receptor is unknown. The input lacks base qualities; no much larger clone sits a single base away. Libraries were prepared through the immunoSEQ multiplex PCR assay. The hsTCRB Kit was used according to the manufacturer's protocol to amplify rearranged TCR beta chain sequences. TCRB libraries were sequenced on an Illumina MiSeq. The authors' analysis ran thus. The proprietary platform of the kit vendor was used for demultiplexing, trimming and gene mapping. Sourced from immuneACCESS, this table was stored by TCRdb with only in-frame sequences that have V and J called. A share of the clones is absent; for the studies checked, an unresolved V gene accounts for under half, and the remainder has no known explanation. D and trimming come from the DNA, and the V and J calls and clone size come from that table. The sample data list around 53,000 clones, and about 91% of these were observed just once. The ten largest clones represent under 2.5% of the sample.

This entry is derived from a study of a mutant IDH1 vaccine in newly diagnosed glioma (TCRdb year 2021). Concerning the study at large: Eight vaccinations were administered to patients in weeks 1, 3, 5, 7, 11, 15, 19 and 23, corresponding to visits V03 through V10. Vaccination was initiated 4-6 weeks after radiotherapy alone, or concurrently with temozolomide cycles in the chemotherapy-containing groups. Of the approximately 35 treated patients, roughly 60% were male and about 40% were female, and a mean age of approximately 40 years was recorded. Before enrollment, most patients had been given radiochemotherapy with temozolomide as standard therapy, while the rest had received either radiotherapy alone or temozolomide alone. Six visits were used for peripheral blood collection: V03 (baseline), V05, V07, V10, V12 and V13. For exploratory analyses, about 25 treated patients had longitudinal TCRB deep sequencing done wherever samples were available. Beyond this particular receptor, the publication reports: PBMC samples for TCRB deep sequencing were selected based on availability. Pseudoprogression appeared unrelated to alterations in the top peripheral T cell clonotypes detected by TCRB sequencing. The authors noted that analyses of patient blood samples could not be reproduced because of sample limitations. Vaccine-induced immune responses across multiple MHC alleles were detected in roughly 94% of patients.

This specimen's time point label, per the study, means: week 11, during vaccination. Each vaccine dose was 300 ug of a 20-mer mutant IDH1 peptide in Montanide, given subcutaneously with topical imiquimod. The donors had newly diagnosed IDH1-mutant astrocytomas of WHO grade 3 or 4 that showed loss of nuclear ATRX. The samples were drawn from NOA16, a multicentre, single-arm, open-label phase I trial in Germany that tested a mutant IDH1 peptide vaccine in humans for the first time. Genomic DNA for TCRB sequencing was isolated from EDTA blood with the DNeasy Blood and Tissue Kit. CDR1 and CDR2, per the germline V gene, are SGHDN and FVKESK. The CDR3, cysteine through phenylalanine, is 16 amino acids long. Of the read, only the CDR3 DNA is kept; its 48 bases are in frame from base 1. V lost 4 bases and J lost 4 bases, and the count of bases not matched to a germline gene is 13.

The input for sequencing was PBMCs, taken from a glioma patient whose treatment included an IDH1 peptide vaccine. The chain is assembled from TRBV14 and TRBJ2-7, with 7 bases in between that match TRBD2. The clonotype originates from a man over 45 with glioma. This receptor has the CDR3 CASSPLGGLKRYEQYF. The bases are TGTGCCAGCAGCCCCCTCGGGGGGTTGAAGCGGTACGAGCAGTACTTC.